These T cell receptor beta chains were read from a single sample in a study of T cells in localized non-small cell lung cancer. Produced via immunoSEQ multiplex PCR; TCRdb's table is partial and in-frame only. The sample has 12,000 or so clones, around 80% seen once. The sequencing used peripheral blood, collected before any cancer treatment. These receptors came from a male donor at least 60 years old with stage I lung adenocarcinoma. Each CDR3 is given with its conserved first and last residue. D genes are given only for firm matches. Size is stated for part of the rows, as once, few or many counts, or as a class when the clone is expanded.

>TRBJ2-1|TRBV5-1|few|.
TGCGCCAGCAGCCCGGGAGTCGGCCTTCGGCATGAGCAGTTCTTC
CASSPGVGLRHEQFF
>TRBJ2-7|TRBV7-9|.|TRBD1
TGTGCCAGCAGCTTAGAAGGGACAGGCCGGTCCTTC
CASSLEGTGRSF
>TRBJ2-7|TRBV6-1|.|.
TGTGCCAGCAGTGAGCGGGTCTCCGAGTCCTACGAGCAGTACTTC
CASSERVSESYEQYF
>TRBJ1-2|TRBV7-9|few|.
TGTGCCAGCAGCTTACGCCTACAGGGAAGGGATGGCTACACCTTC
CASSLRLQGRDGYTF
>TRBJ2-1|TRBV7-3|.|TRBD2
TGTGCCAGCAGCTTTGCGGGAGGTCATAATGAGCAGTTCTTC
CASSFAGGHNEQFF
>TRBJ1-1|TRBV9|.|.
TGTGCCAGCAGCGGAATGAACACTGAAGCTTTCTTT
CASSGMNTEAFF
>TRBJ2-5|TRBV6-6|.|.
TGTGCCAGCACCCGGGAGAGGTGGGGTTCGGACGAGACCCAGTACTTC
CASTRERWGSDETQYF
>TRBJ1-5|TRBV6-5|.|.
TGTGCCAGCACTCACAGGGCTGGGCAGCCCCAGCATTTT
CASTHRAGQPQHF
>TRBJ2-1|TRBV9|.|TRBD1
TGTGCCAGCAGCGTAAGGACAGGGGGAGGCAATGAGCAGTTCTTC
CASSVRTGGGNEQFF
>TRBJ2-3|TRBV7-6|.|.
TGTGCCAGCAGCTTAGAGGCAACAGATACGCAGTATTTT
CASSLEATDTQYF
>TRBJ1-5|TRBV2|.|TRBD1
TGTGCCAGCAGTGGAACAGGGGTGGCTCAGCCCCAGCATTTT
CASSGTGVAQPQHF
>TRBJ2-7|TRBV6-1|.|TRBD2
TGTGCCAGCAGTGGGGCCCGGGGTTCTAGCGGGAGCGTCGAGCAGTACTTC
CASSGARGSSGSVEQYF
>TRBJ2-7|TRBV30|.|.
TGTGCCTGGAGGCGAACCTTGGGACTTACCTACGAGCAGTACTTC
CAWRRTLGLTYEQYF
>TRBJ2-3|TRBV19|.|.
TGTGCCAGTAGTATAGGCGGCAATTCCCCTACGCAGTATTTT
CASSIGGNSPTQYF
>TRBJ2-1|TRBV11-3|.|TRBD2
TGTGCCAGCGGGTCTGCGCGGGAGGGCAATGAGCAGTTCTTC
CASGSAREGNEQFF
>TRBJ1-1|TRBV20-1|.|.
TGCAGTGCTAGAGCTGAAGCTTTCTTT
CSARAEAFF
>TRBJ1-4|TRBV2|.|.
TGTGCCAGCAGAACAGGGAGTTCTAATGAAAAACTGTTTTTT
CASRTGSSNEKLFF
>TRBJ1-1|TRBV11-2|few|.
TGTGCCAGCAGCTTAGATGGAGTAGACACTGAAGCTTTCTTT
CASSLDGVDTEAFF
>TRBJ2-7|TRBV30|once|TRBD1
TGTGCCTGGGGGACCCCGGGACAGGGAATTTACGAGCAGTACTTC
CAWGTPGQGIYEQYF
>TRBJ2-7|TRBV10-2|.|TRBD2
TGCGCCAGCAGAACTAGCGGGACCGCCTACGAGCAGTACTTC
CASRTSGTAYEQYF
>TRBJ2-7|TRBV4-1|.|TRBD2
TGCGCCAGCAGGGGACTAGCGGGAGAAAGGGCCTACGAGCAGTACTTC
CASRGLAGERAYEQYF
>TRBJ1-3|TRBV9|.|TRBD1
TGTGCCAGCAGCGAATACAGGGGCCCACGCTCTGGAAACACCATATATTTT
CASSEYRGPRSGNTIYF
>TRBJ2-5|TRBV7-9|.|.
TGTGCCAGCAGCACCCAGGGGGGGTACCAAGAGACCCAGTACTTC
CASSTQGGYQETQYF
>TRBJ1-1|TRBV7-8|.|.
TGTGCCAGCAGCTTAGTACCGACGGGGAACACTGAAGCTTTCTTT
CASSLVPTGNTEAFF
>TRBJ2-3|TRBV27|.|.
TGTGCCAGCAGTATGGGCGGACCCAGAGGCACAGATACGCAGTATTTT
CASSMGGPRGTDTQYF
>TRBJ1-5|TRBV6-5|.|.
TGTGCCAGCGGAGGGGCCAATCAGCCCCAGCATTTT
CASGGANQPQHF
>TRBJ2-2|TRBV25-1|.|TRBD2
TGTGCCAGTCAGTTTAGCGGGAGGGCCGCCGGGGAGCTGTTTTTT
CASQFSGRAAGELFF
>TRBJ1-1|TRBV18|.|.
TGTGCCAGCTCACCTAGGGACGGAATTTTAAACACTGAAGCTTTCTTT
CASSPRDGILNTEAFF
>TRBJ2-5|TRBV29-1|.|.
TGCAGCGTTGTAGAGGAGCAAGAGACCCAGTACTTC
CSVVEEQETQYF
>TRBJ2-2|TRBV7-9|once|.
TGTGCCAGCAGCCACGGGGCAGGGGACACCGGGGAGCTGTTTTTT
CASSHGAGDTGELFF
>TRBJ2-5|TRBV7-9|few|TRBD1
TGTGCCGTACACAGGGGGCAGGAGACCCAGTACTTC
CAVHRGQETQYF
>TRBJ2-7|TRBV19|.|.
TGTGCCAGTAGTATGGAGTCCTCCTCCGAGCAGTACTTC
CASSMESSSEQYF
>TRBJ2-7|TRBV28|.|TRBD1
TGTGCCAGCAGTCCGACAGGGGGCTTACGCGAGCAGTACTTC
CASSPTGGLREQYF
>TRBJ1-1|TRBV6-1|.|.
TGTGCCAGCAGACTTGGGCCAGGGCTAGAAGCTTTCTTT
CASRLGPGLEAFF
>TRBJ2-1|TRBV28|.|.
TGTGCCAGCAGCCCCCCAGGGACGGTAAATGAGCAGTTCTTC
CASSPPGTVNEQFF
>TRBJ2-2|TRBV6-1|few|.
TGTGCCAGCAGTAGATCAGGAGGAAACACCGGGGAGCTGTTTTTT
CASSRSGGNTGELFF
>TRBJ1-1|TRBV6-5|.|.
TGTGCCAGCAGTAGGGGGGTCCTCGAAGCTTTCTTT
CASSRGVLEAFF
>TRBJ2-1|TRBV27|.|TRBD2
TGTGCCAGCAGTTTTTTACGCGGGAGCTCCTACAATGAGCAGTTCTTC
CASSFLRGSSYNEQFF
>TRBJ1-5|TRBV29-1|once|.
TGCAGCGTTGGTATAGGGAACCAGCCCCAGCATTTT
CSVGIGNQPQHF
>TRBJ2-7|TRBV11-2|.|.
TGTGCCAGCAGCTTGGGGGCGGGAGCGGACGAGCAGTACTTC
CASSLGAGADEQYF
>TRBJ1-2|TRBV6-1|.|.
TGTGCCAGCAGTGAAGCAGAACACTTGATCTATGGCTACACCTTC
CASSEAEHLIYGYTF
>TRBJ2-3|TRBV7-2|.|TRBD2
TGTGCCAGCAGCTCGACTAGCGGGGGGAACACAGATACGCAGTATTTT
CASSSTSGGNTDTQYF
>TRBJ1-2|TRBV4-2|once|TRBD1
TGTGCCAGCAGCTTGGATACAGGGGGATTAGGCTACACCTTC
CASSLDTGGLGYTF
>TRBJ1-3|TRBV5-5|.|.
TGTGCCAGCAGCTTGGCTGGGGCAGACTCCTCTGGAAACACCATATATTTT
CASSLAGADSSGNTIYF
>TRBJ2-2|TRBV6-4|.|.
TGTGCCAGCAGTCCTTTGGGACTCACGAACACCGGGGAGCTGTTTTTT
CASSPLGLTNTGELFF
>TRBJ2-1|TRBV9|.|.
TGTGCCAGCAGCGGGATCTCCTCCCCTAGCAATGAGCAGTTCTTC
CASSGISSPSNEQFF